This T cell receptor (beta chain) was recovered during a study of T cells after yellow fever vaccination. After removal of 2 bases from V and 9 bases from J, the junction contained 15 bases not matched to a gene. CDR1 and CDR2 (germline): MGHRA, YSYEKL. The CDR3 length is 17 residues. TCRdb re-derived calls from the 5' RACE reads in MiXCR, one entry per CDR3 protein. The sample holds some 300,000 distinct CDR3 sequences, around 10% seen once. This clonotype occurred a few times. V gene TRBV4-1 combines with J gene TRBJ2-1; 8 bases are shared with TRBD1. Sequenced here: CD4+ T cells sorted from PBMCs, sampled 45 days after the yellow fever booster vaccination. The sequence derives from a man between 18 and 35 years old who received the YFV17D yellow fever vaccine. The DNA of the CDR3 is TGCGCCAGCAGCCAAAGGAGACAGGGGCCCGGAGACACTGAGCAGTTCTTC. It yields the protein CASSQRRQGPGDTEQFF.